The 25 T cell receptor beta chains reported below all come from one sample, sequenced in a study of T cells in Graves' hyperthyroidism and ophthalmopathy. Amplified TCR beta CDR3 regions derived from RNA transcripts. RT-PCR in the first round (using the HTBI primer set) targeted the TCR CDR3. MiXCR was run by TCRdb on the multiplex PCR reads, yielding one entry per CDR3 protein. The table lists roughly 660,000 distinct CDR3 sequences, 17% of them singletons. Input material: blood. These receptors were collected from a man in his forties or fifties with Graves' hyperthyroidism.

This clonotype was seen at least ten times. The chain combines TRBV20-1 with TRBJ2-3, with 8 bases lining up with TRBD2. Trimming removed 5 bases from V and 4 bases from J; junction bases left unmatched: 5. This CDR3 has 13 amino acids. CDR1 is DFQATT and CDR2 is SNEGSKA in the germline V gene (reference sequence). CDR3 DNA: TGCAGTGCTCGCAGCGGGAGTCCAGATACGCAGTATTTT. Its protein is CSARSGSPDTQYF.

The table lists this clonotype with a few counts. A much larger clone sits a single nucleotide away, making a read error possible. This chain uses TRBV12-3 or TRBV12-4 with TRBJ2-7; D gene unclear. Deletions cut 2 bases from V and 5 bases from J, with 13 bases between. The CDR3 is made up of 14 amino acids. Here the CDR3 reads CASSLTPPGHEQYF. For the CDR3, the DNA is TGTGCCAGCAGTTTAACCCCCCCCGGGCACGAGCAGTACTTC.

The rearrangement uses TRBV20-1 and TRBJ1-1; possible D gene TRBD1, 5 bases. V was cut by 3 bases and J by 4 bases, with 15 bases left in between. This CDR3 comprises 14 residues. CDR1 and CDR2 (germline): DFQATT, SNEGSKA (reference sequence). As DNA, the CDR3 is TGCAGTGCTAGTTTGGGGACCGGAGGCACTGAAGCTTTCTTT. This gives the protein CSASLGTGGTEAFF.

The chain couples TRBV30 to TRBJ1-6, with 8 bases fitting TRBD1. The CDR3 runs 12 residues. V shed 5 bases and J 7 bases; nucleotides not matched to a gene: 1. Germline V CDR1 and CDR2: GTSNPN, SVGIG (reference sequence). The CDR3 DNA follows: TGTGCCTGGGACAGGGGAAATTCACCCCTCCACTTT. Translating gives CAWDRGNSPLHF. The variable domain in full, completed from reference TRBV30 and TRBJ1-6, reads SQTIHQWPATLVQPVGSPLSLECTVEGTSNPNLYWYRQAAGRGLQLLFYSVGIGQISSEVPQNLSASRPQDRQFILSSKKLLLSDSGFYLCAWDRGNSPLHFGNGTRLTVT.

This sequence joins TRBV30 and TRBJ1-1; TRBD1 might be the D (6 bases). CDR1 is GTSNPN and CDR2 is SVGIG in the germline V gene (reference sequence). The CDR3 consists of 16 residues. The V and J ends lost 2 bases and 1 base respectively, with 17 bases between them. In DNA form, the CDR3 reads TGTGCCTGGAGTCACAGGGCTGATCGCCCGAACACTGAAGCTTTCTTT. Protein sequence: CAWSHRADRPNTEAFF.

V and J are TRBV28 and TRBJ1-1, with 7 bases aligning to TRBD1. Germline CDR1 reads MDHEN; CDR2 reads SYDVKM. With V trimmed by 8 bases and J by 0 bases, 9 bases remained unmatched. The CDR3 length is 15 residues. The CDR3 loop reads CASFWTGVMNTEAFF. The CDR3 region has the DNA TGTGCCAGCTTCTGGACAGGTGTCATGAACACTGAAGCTTTCTTT.

The chain carries TRBV7-8 and TRBJ2-5, with D perhaps given as TRBD1 or TRBD2 (5 bases each). This CDR3 comprises 17 residues. CDR1 and CDR2 from the germline V gene are SGHVS and FQNEAQ. V was clipped by 5 bases and J by 4 bases, with 23 bases between them. The CDR3 DNA reads TGTGCCAGCAGCAAAGGGGAGACCTTCGGGGCTCGAGAGACCCAGTACTTC. It is translated as CASSKGETFGARETQYF.

This clonotype was picked up many times. The J gene is TRBJ2-1, the V gene TRBV12-3 or TRBV12-4, with 11 positions matching TRBD2. Germline trimming cut 3 bases from V and 3 bases from J; bases unmatched to any gene: 4. The CDR3 contains 16 residues. CDR3 amino acids: CASSLGSGRGYNEQFF. In DNA form, the CDR3 reads TGTGCCAGCAGTTTGGGTAGCGGGAGGGGCTACAATGAGCAGTTCTTC.

The chain recombines TRBV2 with TRBJ1-1; D gene ambiguous. CDR3 size: 15 residues. Trimming cost V 0 bases and J 2 bases, with 10 bases left between them. Germline V gene data show CDR1 as SNHLY and CDR2 as FYNNEI. DNA of the CDR3: TGTGCCAGCAGTGAAGCAGGGTTTGATAACACTGAAGCTTTCTTT. The encoded protein is CASSEAGFDNTEAFF.

The chain couples TRBV4-1 to TRBJ1-3; no firm D call. Trimming left V 1 base short and J 0 bases short, with 13 bases between. This CDR3 spans 17 amino acids. Per the germline V gene, CDR1 is MGHRA and CDR2 is YSYEKL. CDR3 DNA sequence: TGCGCCAGCAGCCAAGTACTTGCCAGAGACTCTGGAAACACCATATATTTT. It yields the protein CASSQVLARDSGNTIYF.

This clonotype came up a few times. The gene calls are TRBV27 and TRBJ2-4; 8 positions match TRBD2. Losses at the gene ends were 5 bases for V and 5 bases for J; bases not matched to a gene: 5. The CDR3 is made up of 14 amino acids. Germline CDR1 and CDR2: MNHEY and SMNVEV (reference sequence). The CDR3 reads CASSHREGENIQYF. The CDR3 nucleotides read TGTGCCAGCAGTCATCGGGAGGGGGAAAACATTCAGTACTTC.

This chain connects TRBV10-3 to TRBJ1-6; D might be TRBD1 (6 bases). V was cut by 4 bases and J by 7 bases, with 8 bases left in between. CDR3 length: 13 residues. Germline loops: CDR1 ENHRY, CDR2 SYGVKD. The chain's CDR3 is CAISGTDNSPLHF. CDR3 bases: TGTGCCATCAGTGGGACAGACAATTCACCCCTCCACTTT.

Turning to this clonotype: At one of its ends the junction is not consistent with the germline gene, which may arise from a read error. The chain employs TRBV28 and TRBJ2-7; D may match TRBD1 or TRBD2 (5 bases each). Looked up from germline, CDR1 is MDHEN and CDR2 is SYDVKM. CDR3 size: 14 residues. The CDR3 loop reads CASSHQPGPYGQYF. The CDR3 nucleotides are TGTGCCAGCAGTCACCAACCGGGACCGTACGGGCAGTACTTC. The full variable domain, completed using reference TRBV28 and TRBJ2-7, is DVKVTQSSRYLVKRTGEKVFLECVQDMDHENMFWYRQDPGLGLRLIYFSYDVKMKEKGDIPEGYSVSREKKERFSLILESASTNQTSMYLCASSHQPGPYGQYFGPGTRLTVT.

V usage is TRBV28 and J usage is TRBJ1-3; no clear D. V was trimmed by 4 bases and J by 0 bases, leaving 13 bases between them. Germline CDR1 MDHEN, CDR2 SYDVKM. The CDR3 runs to 16 residues. The CDR3: CASSSPSRDSGNTIYF. The CDR3 nucleotides read TGTGCCAGCAGTTCACCGAGCCGGGACTCTGGAAACACCATATATTTT.

This clonotype has at least ten counts. This chain links TRBV2 with TRBJ2-3; D possibly matches TRBD1 or TRBD2 (5 bases each). Trimming removed 2 bases from V and 6 bases from J, with 18 bases in between. CDR3 size: 16 residues. Germline V gene lookup returns CDR1 SNHLY and CDR2 FYNNEI. This CDR3 reads CASSELGSGTRDTQYF. The CDR3 DNA sequence: TGTGCCAGCAGTGAACTAGGGAGTGGGACGAGGGATACGCAGTATTTT.

This clonotype was counted ten times or more. V gene TRBV28 combines with J gene TRBJ1-1, with D possibly matching TRBD1 (6 bases). Trimming shortened V by 0 bases and J by 3 bases, and 11 bases separated the two germline ends. CDR3 length: 15 amino acids. CDR1 MDHEN and CDR2 SYDVKM come from the germline V gene. The CDR3 reads CASSLWTAGDTEAFF. In DNA, the CDR3 is TGTGCCAGCAGTTTATGGACGGCAGGGGACACTGAAGCTTTCTTT.

J is TRBJ1-1 and V is TRBV12-3 or TRBV12-4; D not certain. Between the trimmed V and J ends, which lost 3 bases and 10 bases, there was a span of 15 bases. This CDR3 has 13 amino acids. CDR3 region: CASSFHSLSGAFF. In DNA form, the CDR3 reads TGTGCCAGCAGTTTTCATAGTTTATCTGGAGCTTTCTTT.

The rearrangement joins TRBV5-1 to TRBJ2-2; D gene ambiguous. Trimming took off 1 base at V and 0 bases at J, with 10 bases between the two ends. CDR1 and CDR2 from the germline V gene are SGHRS and YFSETQ. The CDR3 has 16 amino acids. The CDR3 loop reads CASSLPPLANTGELFF. DNA for the CDR3: TGCGCCAGCAGCTTGCCCCCACTCGCGAACACCGGGGAGCTGTTTTTT.

A note on this clonotype: One end of the junction fails to match germline, which may point to a read error. This chain uses TRBV15 with TRBJ2-7; perhaps TRBD2 as D (6 bases). Germline V gene lookup returns CDR1 LNHNV and CDR2 YYDKDF (reference sequence). This CDR3 region has 15 residues. CDR3 sequence: CATSTRLGSSYEQYF. CDR3 bases: TGCGCCACCAGTACACGACTAGGCAGCTCCTACGAGCAGTACTTC. Complete variable domain (other parts from reference TRBV15 and TRBJ2-7): DAMVIQNPRYQVTQFGKPVTLSCSQTLNHNVMYWYQQKSSQAPKLLFHYYDKDFNNEADTPDNFQSRRPNTSFCFLDIRSPGLGDTAMYLCATSTRLGSSYEQYFGPGTRLTVT.

The table lists this clonotype with many counts. The chain joins TRBV6-2 or TRBV6-3 to TRBJ2-5; D not certain. CDR1 is MNHEY, CDR2 SVGEGT, per germline. The V and J ends lost 7 bases and 5 bases respectively, with 11 bases between them. This CDR3 contains 12 residues. The CDR3 bases are TGTGCCAGCAACTGGGCCGCGGAGACCCAGTACTTC. This codes for CASNWAAETQYF.

This clonotype turned up a few times. The gene calls are TRBV20-1 and TRBJ1-1; TRBD1 agrees at 8 bases. Per the germline V gene, CDR1 is DFQATT and CDR2 is SNEGSKA (reference sequence). The CDR3 is made up of 14 amino acids. The V and J ends lost 8 bases and 0 bases, in that order; junction bases with no gene match: 8. CDR3 sequence reads: CSTTRGLMNTEAFF. CDR3 bases: TGCAGTACAACCAGGGGGCTGATGAACACTGAAGCTTTCTTT.

J is TRBJ1-2 and V is TRBV28; D might be TRBD1 (6 bases). The germline gives CDR1 MDHEN, CDR2 SYDVKM. The CDR3 has 15 residues. V lost 5 bases and J 4 bases, leaving 17 bases between the germline ends. The chain's CDR3 is CASSPNPDRFYGYTF. DNA for the CDR3: TGTGCCAGCAGTCCCAACCCGGACAGATTCTATGGCTACACCTTC.

This clonotype was found a few times. This sequence joins TRBV7-2 and TRBJ2-7; no reliable D call. The CDR3 spans 14 residues. Trimming shortened V by 6 bases and J by 0 bases, and 12 bases separated the two germline ends. Germline V gene sequence: CDR1 SGHTA, CDR2 FQGNSA. The CDR3, as DNA: TGTGCCAGCAGTTTGATTGGTATCTCCTACGAGCAGTACTTC. Translating gives CASSLIGISYEQYF. Together with reference TRBV7-2 and TRBJ2-7, the CDR3 gives the full variable domain: GAGVSQSPSNKVTEKGKDVELRCDPISGHTALYWYRQSLGQGLEFLIYFQGNSAPDKSGLPSDRFSAERTGGSVSTLTIQRTQQEDSAVYLCASSLIGISYEQYFGPGTRLTVT.

This clonotype was picked up many times. The rearrangement joins TRBV2 to TRBJ1-6; weak D call: TRBD1 (6 bases). Per the germline V gene, CDR1 is SNHLY and CDR2 is FYNNEI. Trimming left V 3 bases short and J 7 bases short, with 13 bases between. There are 15 residues in the CDR3. CDR3: CASSDLGTTNSPLHF. The CDR3 bases are TGTGCCAGCAGTGACCTGGGGACAACGAATTCACCCCTCCACTTT.

Ten or more counts support this clonotype. V gene TRBV11-2 combines with J gene TRBJ2-7; 10 nucleotides align to TRBD2. Trimming removed 6 bases from V and 7 bases from J; junction bases left unmatched: 18. The CDR3 is 17 amino acids. The germline V gene has CDR1 SGHAT and CDR2 FQNNGV. This CDR3 reads CASRTVEDGLAGDEQYF. CDR3 DNA sequence: TGTGCCAGCAGGACGGTAGAGGATGGGCTAGCGGGAGATGAGCAGTACTTC.